Detailed here is one TCR delta chain. A far larger clone is one nucleotide away, so this likely arose from a read error. The sample carries other DNA sequences with the same CDR3. This specimen belongs to a study of gamma-delta T cells after stem cell transplantation. TCRdb called clones anew from the RT-PCR reads with CATT. The table has 15,000 to 17,000 delta-chain clones, over 8% seen once; the top ten hold about 60%. The CDR3 contains 20 residues. Germline V CDR1 and CDR2: GEAIGNYY, EKD. The specimen was gamma-delta T cells. The V gene is TRDV2, the J gene TRDJ3; weak D call: TRDD3 (6 bases). This clonotype originated in a human donor. It is not recorded whose cells these are; they may come from a transplant donor. Here the CDR3 DNA reads TGTGCCTGTGACACCACCGGGGATGGGGGCGCCTCCTGGGACACCCGCCAGATGTTTTTC. Its translation: CACDTTGDGGASWDTRQMFF.